The present T cell receptor (beta chain) was sequenced within a study of OX40 agonist ivuxolimab in advanced cancers. Overall study context: Patients in dose escalation had liver, melanoma, kidney or head and neck cancers.

The sample holds a few counts of this clone. V lost 3 bases and J 0 bases, leaving 7 bases between the germline ends. CDR3 length: 14 amino acids. Germline loops: CDR1 SGHAT, CDR2 FQNNGV. Measured with immunoSEQ multiplex PCR; TCRdb has only the in-frame clones, and not every one. Counted here are about 86,000 clones, 80% to 95% occurring once; the ten biggest clones make up more than 0.95%. The sequence was obtained from an adult with an advanced solid tumor such as melanoma, head and neck, liver or kidney cancer. Sequenced material: CD4+ or CD8+ T cells sorted from blood, taken in a trial of the OX40 agonist ivuxolimab. The chain is built from TRBV11-2 and TRBJ2-3, with D tentatively TRBD1 (6 bases). The CDR3 DNA follows: TGTGCCAGCAGCTTTCAGGGGAGCACAGATACGCAGTATTTT. Amino acid sequence: CASSFQGSTDTQYF.